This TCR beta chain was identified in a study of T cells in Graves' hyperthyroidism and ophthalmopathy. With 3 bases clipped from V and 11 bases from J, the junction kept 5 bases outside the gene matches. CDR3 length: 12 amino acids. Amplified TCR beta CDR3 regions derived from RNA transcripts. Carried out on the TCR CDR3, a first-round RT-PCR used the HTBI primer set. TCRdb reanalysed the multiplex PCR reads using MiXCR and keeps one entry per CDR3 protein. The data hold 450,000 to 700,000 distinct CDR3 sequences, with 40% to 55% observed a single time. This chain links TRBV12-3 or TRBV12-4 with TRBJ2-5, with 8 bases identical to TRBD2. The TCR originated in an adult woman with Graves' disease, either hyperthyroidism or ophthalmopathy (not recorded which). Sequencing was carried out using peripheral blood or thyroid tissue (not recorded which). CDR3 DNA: TGTGCCAGCAGTTTGAGCGGGGGACTTCAGTACTTC. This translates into CASSLSGGLQYF.